This record covers a single T cell receptor (beta chain). Its specificity is unknown. This is likely a read error, given that the CDR3 carries no conserved phenylalanine or tryptophan at its end. Germline V gene data show CDR1 as GTSNPN and CDR2 as SVGIG (reference sequence). This CDR3 region has 12 residues. Trimming stripped 3 bases from V and 7 bases from J, with 10 bases between. The data belong to a study of regulatory T cells in long-lasting Graves disease. The wider study: The antithyroid drugs taken by newly diagnosed Graves' patients had been used for under 3 months.

Library construction for TCR beta used iRepertoire HTBI primers and Arm-PCR of CDR3 regions. TCRdb analysed the multiplex PCR reads with MiXCR anew, one entry per CDR3 protein. The repertoire holds about 400,000 distinct CDR3 sequences, with about 15% as singletons. Findings of the study overall: Peripheral blood, not thyroid tissue, was the sole material studied.

The time point was: newly diagnosed GD, antithyroid drugs for less than 3 months. Generation of the TCR library employed RNA extracted from PBMCs. Each of the patients was recruited from an endocrinology department situated in Xi'an, China. This same sample was also taken into another study, of T cells in Graves' hyperthyroidism and ophthalmopathy. That paper states: On the basis of clinical symptoms, serum thyroxine and TRAb, thyroid ultrasound and orbital computed tomography, diagnoses were made.

The TCR originated in a woman between 35 and 50 years old with Graves disease. The chain employs TRBV30 and TRBJ1-3; the D gene is possibly TRBD1 (6 bases). The source material was peripheral blood mononuclear cells (PBMCs), sampled at new diagnosis, from a patient treated with antithyroid drugs. DNA for the CDR3: TGTGCCTGGAGGGACAGATGGAACACCATATATCTT. This sequence encodes CAWRDRWNTIYL.